This TCR beta chain was sequenced in a study of tumor and adjacent non-tumor tissue in lung cancer. The CDR3 runs to 15 residues. Per germline, CDR1 SEHNR and CDR2 FQNEAQ (reference sequence). Three rounds of nested PCR, following a modified ARM-PCR protocol, produced the TCRbeta library. TCRdb passed the multiplex PCR reads through MiXCR, listing each CDR3 protein once. This sample has around 75,000 distinct CDR3 sequences, with 65% to 75% found just once. No cell sorting was done before RNA was extracted from the tissue. Distant lung tissue was collected more than 3 cm away from the tumor edge. Details on this clonotype: Its specificity is unknown. Mismatch with germline at one junction end may stem from a read error.

General observations from the study: Top 100 clones took a larger repertoire share in normal lung.

This receptor was obtained from a woman in her fifties or sixties with non-small cell lung cancer. The rearrangement links TRBV7-9 to TRBJ1-1; D is perhaps TRBD1 (5 bases). Sequenced: distant non-tumor lung tissue. The CDR3 DNA reads as TGTACCAGCAGCACAGCAGTGGGGCACGGGACTGAAGCTTTCTTT. This gives the protein CTSSTAVGHGTEAFF. Using reference TRBV7-9 and TRBJ1-1 for the parts outside the CDR3, the full variable domain is DTGVSQNPRHKITKRGQNVTFRCDPISEHNRLYWYRQTLGQGPEFLTYFQNEAQLEKSRLLSDRFSAERPKGSFSTLEIQRTEQGDSAMYLCTSSTAVGHGTEAFFGQGTRLTVV.